Following are 23 T cell receptor beta chains from one sample sequenced in a study of cytomegalovirus exposure and HLA in healthy donors (dated by TCRdb to the late 2010s). The library was built by means of the immunoSEQ multiplex PCR assay. The multiplex PCR relied on a mix of 60 forward primers for TCR Vbeta segments and 13 reverse primers for TCR Jbeta segments. The clones in this table, taken by TCRdb from immuneACCESS, are in-frame only. Not every clone is retained; where verified, under half of the shortfall comes from an unresolved V gene, and the cause of the rest is unknown. This sample's clone table shows fewer than 250,000 clones. More than 0.75% of the sample belongs to the ten largest clones. Sequencing was carried out using PBMCs. These receptors all come from a young woman in good health and CMV-seropositive.

CDR3 nucleotides: TGTGCCAGTAGTATCGGACCGGACAGGGCTTACGAGCAGTACTTC. Its translation: CASSIGPDRAYEQYF. The V and J genes are TRBV19 and TRBJ2-7; 8 bases align to TRBD1. After removal of 3 bases from V and 4 bases from J, the junction contained 8 bases not matched to a gene. Germline CDR1 and CDR2: LNHDA and SQIVND (reference sequence). The CDR3 is 15 residues long.

The chain is built from TRBV5-1 and TRBJ2-7, with 7 bases that match TRBD2. The CDR3 is 14 residues long. The J segment lost 3 bases and the V segment lost 0 bases, leaving 3 bases of the junction unmatched. Germline V gene lookup returns CDR1 SGHRS and CDR2 YFSETQ. The CDR3 sequence: CASSLDGGNYEQYF. CDR3 nucleotide sequence: TGCGCCAGCAGCTTGGACGGGGGGAACTACGAGCAGTACTTC.

The V call is TRBV5-1, the J call TRBJ2-5, with 7 bases that match TRBD1. The end of the DNA aligns better with TRBJ2-7, so the J call may be wrong. The CDR3 is 15 residues long. Germline V lookup: CDR1 SGHRS, CDR2 YFSETQ. The CDR3 reads CASSVGDRASYEQYF. DNA for the CDR3: TGCGCCAGCAGCGTCGGCGACAGGGCTTCCTACGAGCAGTACTTC.

The J gene is TRBJ1-5, the V gene TRBV6-5; 7 nucleotides line up with TRBD1. This CDR3 is 16 amino acids long. CDR1 is MNHEY and CDR2 is SVGAGI in the germline V gene. Trimming removed 3 bases from V and 2 bases from J; junction bases left unmatched: 7. The CDR3 bases are TGTGCCAGCAGTTATGACAGGGTGATCGGCAATCAGCCCCAGCATTTT. It is translated as CASSYDRVIGNQPQHF.

The chain has TRBV6-5 and TRBJ1-2; D is perhaps TRBD1 (6 bases). CDR1 MNHEY and CDR2 SVGAGI come from the germline V gene. The V gene lost 10 bases and the J gene lost 4 bases, with 16 bases spanning the gap. This CDR3 contains 13 residues. DNA of the CDR3: TGTGCCACCGCCCCCCTAGGGGGCTATGGCTACACCTTC. Its protein product is CATAPLGGYGYTF.

The chain couples TRBV7-2 to TRBJ1-4, with TRBD1 matching over 7 bases. This CDR3 region has 16 residues. V was clipped by 5 bases and J by 5 bases; unmatched bases: 11. Germline V CDR1 and CDR2: SGHTA, FQGNSA. The CDR3 sequence is CASSPTPGQRNEKLFF. For the CDR3, the DNA is TGTGCCAGCAGCCCTACACCGGGACAGCGAAATGAAAAACTGTTTTTT.

Here the CDR3 DNA reads TGTGCCAGCAGCCCCCGAGGCGGGTTAACTAATGAAAAACTGTTTTTT. Residues: CASSPRGGLTNEKLFF. This chain links TRBV7-9 with TRBJ1-4; D is unresolved. Trimming removed 5 bases at V and 1 base at J, with 14 bases between. Germline V gene lookup returns CDR1 SEHNR and CDR2 FQNEAQ (reference sequence). The CDR3 runs to 16 residues.

The chain combines TRBV10-3 with TRBJ2-3; D uncertain. V dropped 1 base and J dropped 6 bases, with 8 bases sitting between them. The CDR3 length is 13 residues. The V gene's germline CDR1 is ENHRY and CDR2 SYGVKD. CDR3 sequence reads: CAISELSVDTQYF. CDR3 nucleotide sequence: TGTGCCATCAGTGAGTTGAGCGTGGATACGCAGTATTTT.

The DNA of the CDR3 is TGTGCCAGCAGCGGAACCCCCAGGGGAACCTACGAGCAGTACTTC. Protein sequence: CASSGTPRGTYEQYF. V and J are TRBV11-3 and TRBJ2-7; the D gene is possibly TRBD1 (6 bases). Looked up from germline, CDR1 is SGHNT and CDR2 is YENEEA. The V and J ends lost 5 bases and 2 bases respectively, with 16 bases between them. The CDR3 loop spans 15 amino acids. Supplemented by reference TRBV11-3 and TRBJ2-7, the full variable domain reads EAGVVQSPRYKIIEKKQPVAFWCNPISGHNTLYWYLQNLGQGPELLIRYENEEAVDDSQLPKDRFSAERLKGVDSTLKIQPAELGDSAVYLCASSGTPRGTYEQYFGPGTRLTVT.

This chain uses TRBV4-3 with TRBJ1-2, with D possibly matching TRBD1 (5 bases). CDR1 and CDR2 (germline): LGHNA, YSLEER. There are 14 residues in the CDR3. V was shortened by 4 bases and J by 3 bases, with 12 bases between the two germline ends. CDR3 in DNA: TGCGCCAGCAGCCCGGGGAGGGGTTACTATGGCTACACCTTC. Amino acids: CASSPGRGYYGYTF.

The chain joins TRBV25-1 to TRBJ1-2, with TRBD1 matching 7 bases. Germline V gene lookup returns CDR1 MGHDK and CDR2 SYGVNS. CDR3 size: 12 residues. Losses at the gene ends were 8 bases for V and 4 bases for J; bases not matched to a gene: 4. CDR3 nucleotide sequence: TGTGCCAGCGCCCGGGACAGCTATGGCTACACCTTC. Translation gives CASARDSYGYTF.

CDR3 bases: TGTGCCAGCTCACCACAGGTTCAGGGGGCAAACTCTGAAGCTTTCTTT. Protein sequence: CASSPQVQGANSEAFF. The chain joins TRBV18 to TRBJ1-1; 8 bases are shared with TRBD1. Germline CDR1 is KGHSH and CDR2 is LQKENI. This CDR3 spans 16 amino acids. V lost 1 base, J lost 6 bases, and 10 bases stayed unmatched. Based on the CDR3 plus reference TRBV18 and TRBJ1-1, the full variable domain is NAGVMQNPRHLVRRRGQEARLRCSPMKGHSHVYWYRQLPEEGLKFMVYLQKENIIDESGMPKERFSAEFPKEGPSILRIQQVVRGDSAAYFCASSPQVQGANSEAFFGQGTRLTVV.

V gene TRBV5-1 combines with J gene TRBJ2-3; perhaps TRBD2 as D (5 bases). Germline V lookup: CDR1 SGHRS, CDR2 YFSETQ. The CDR3 spans 14 residues. The germline V and J ends were trimmed by 4 bases and 3 bases, with 12 bases remaining between them. The CDR3, as DNA: TGCGCCAGCAGCCTCCGAGGGCCAACAGATACGCAGTATTTT. It codes for CASSLRGPTDTQYF.

The CDR3 spells CASSDTGVDYGYTF. CDR3 nucleotide sequence: TGTGCCAGTAGCGACACAGGGGTTGACTATGGCTACACCTTC. V usage is TRBV19 and J usage is TRBJ1-2; 7 bases agree with TRBD1. The CDR3 is 14 residues long. The V gene end was trimmed by 6 bases and the J gene end by 3 bases; junction bases not matched to a gene: 7. CDR1 and CDR2 from the germline V gene are LNHDA and SQIVND (reference sequence).

This chain uses TRBV14 with TRBJ1-4; D is unresolved. The V end was cut by 2 bases, the J end by 5 bases, with 6 bases between. The CDR3 runs 13 residues. Germline V gene sequence: CDR1 SGHDN, CDR2 FVKESK. CDR3 region: CASSQQRNEKLFF. CDR3 DNA sequence: TGTGCCAGCAGCCAACAGAGGAATGAAAAACTGTTTTTT.

The V gene is TRBV7-9, the J gene TRBJ1-1; the match to TRBD1 covers 9 bases. V trimming: 3 bases; J trimming: 4 bases; junction bases outside the gene matches: 6. Germline CDR1 is SEHNR and CDR2 is FQNEAQ (reference sequence). The CDR3 is made up of 15 amino acids. The CDR3 reads CASSLAGQGITEAFF. The CDR3, as DNA: TGTGCCAGCAGCTTGGCGGGACAGGGCATCACTGAAGCTTTCTTT.

The V gene is TRBV5-1, the J gene TRBJ1-1; D gene uncertain. The V end was cut by 4 bases, the J end by 1 base, with 11 bases between. Germline V gives CDR1 SGHRS, CDR2 YFSETQ. This CDR3 comprises 14 residues. The CDR3 loop is CASSVGMANTEAFF. The CDR3 nucleotides read TGCGCCAGCAGCGTGGGCATGGCGAACACTGAAGCTTTCTTT.

CDR3 residues: CASRGQGANEKLFF. The CDR3 nucleotides read TGCGCCAGTAGGGGACAGGGAGCTAATGAAAAACTGTTTTTT. The chain is built from TRBV5-1 and TRBJ1-4, with 9 bases lining up with TRBD1. V was pared by 8 bases and J by 3 bases, with 5 bases of the junction left unmatched. The CDR3 covers 14 residues. The germline CDR1 and CDR2 sequences are SGHRS and YFSETQ.

This chain uses TRBV7-2 with TRBJ2-7, with 7 bases aligning to TRBD2. Germline V gene sequence: CDR1 SGHTA, CDR2 FQGNSA. CDR3 length: 13 residues. J gave up 5 bases and V 3 bases, and 4 bases lay outside the gene matches. The CDR3 DNA reads TGTGCCAGCAGCTTCGGGAGGTTCGACGAGCAGTACTTC. Protein: CASSFGRFDEQYF.

The chain combines TRBV12-5 with TRBJ2-5; 10 bases are shared with TRBD2. J was trimmed by 10 bases and V by 5 bases; bases with no gene match: 7. This CDR3 comprises 13 residues. Looked up from germline, CDR1 is LGHNT and CDR2 is FRNRAP. CDR3: CASGSGGAGGQYF. CDR3 sequence (DNA): TGTGCTAGTGGTAGCGGGGGGGCAGGAGGCCAGTACTTC.

This chain links TRBV6-1 with TRBJ2-7, with 9 bases that match TRBD2. Germline V gene sequence: CDR1 MNHNS, CDR2 SASEGT. The V gene end was trimmed by 8 bases and the J gene end by 4 bases; junction bases not matched to a gene: 12. The CDR3 is 15 amino acids. The CDR3 region has the DNA TGTGCCAGCGGAGGGTGGCGGGAGGGAGGGTACGAGCAGTACTTC. Its protein product is CASGGWREGGYEQYF.

The chain is built from TRBV7-6 and TRBJ1-2, with D perhaps TRBD1 (5 bases). V gave up 1 base and J gave up 6 bases, with 12 bases separating them. CDR3 length equals 14 residues. Looked up from germline, CDR1 is SGHVS and CDR2 is FNYEAQ. The CDR3 is CASSLDGQGHGYTF. The CDR3 DNA reads as TGTGCCAGCAGCTTAGATGGGCAGGGCCATGGCTACACCTTC.

The chain employs TRBV27 and TRBJ1-3, with D uncertain. Trimming took off 6 bases at V and 0 bases at J, with 9 bases between the two ends. The CDR3 is 14 residues long. The V gene's germline CDR1 is MNHEY and CDR2 SMNVEV (reference sequence). The CDR3 region has the DNA TGTGCCAGCAGGCAGAAGTACTCTGGAAACACCATATATTTT. Translating gives CASRQKYSGNTIYF.